What follows is one TCR beta chain and its context. As yet, its antigen is unknown. These data come from a study of blood T cells in healthy people across ages. The donors, healthy Caucasians from Russia, were aged 6 to 90. Every donor contributed about 10 milliliters of peripheral blood by blood draw. PCR was performed a second time for about 7 to 11 cycles using a sample-barcoded 5' primer and a J-beta primer mix. From the 5' RACE reads, TCRdb called clonotypes with MiXCR, one entry per CDR3 protein. The data contain more than 800,000 distinct CDR3 sequences, 45% of them singletons. Overall study results and limits: Estimates of total diversity, which came from one million sequenced T cells, were considered to be underestimates. A greater number of naive CD4+ cells and higher diversity distinguished long-lived donors from aged donors.

This TCR came from a woman in her fifties or sixties in good health. The sample comprised blood.

The CDR3 sequence: CASSLRSGQGYYGYTF. The DNA of the CDR3 is TGTGCCAGCAGTTTACGGTCGGGACAGGGCTACTATGGCTACACCTTC. This chain joins TRBV12-3 or TRBV12-4 and TRBJ1-2; 9 bases align to TRBD1. The CDR3 is 16 residues long. V shed 2 bases and J 3 bases; nucleotides not matched to a gene: 7.